This TCR beta chain was recovered during a study of memory CD4+ T cells and cytomegalovirus serostatus. Study in general: Of the healthy Belgian adults, fewer than 10 were CMV seropositive and about two dozen seronegative.

Methods used by the authors: After removing out-of-frame reads, 2 million to 2.5 million distinct TCRbeta sequences remained. The protocol was immunoSEQ multiplex PCR, while the TCRdb copy is restricted to in-frame clones and leaves out a portion. V and J calls and clone size are those listed in that table; D and trimming were worked out from the DNA. The sample records some 67,000 clones, about 78% being singletons. Single viable CD3+CD4+CD8-CD45RO+ cells were sorted as the memory CD4+ T cells. On this clone: The antigen is undetermined.

The V and J ends lost 0 bases and 8 bases, in that order; junction bases with no gene match: 3. Germline-derived CDR1 and CDR2 are LNHNV and YYDKDF (reference sequence). The CDR3 is made up of 14 amino acids. Study findings and constraints: CMV serostatus prediction reached median AUC approximately 0.95, or 0.91 with US-trained model. Each of 67 CMV-associated TCRbeta sequences occurred in one to five individuals.

The sequenced sample was memory CD4+ T cells from blood. The receptor's source is an adult in good health and CMV-seropositive. The V gene is TRBV15, the J gene TRBJ1-1; 10 positions match TRBD1. The CDR3: CATSRDKTGGEAFF. The CDR3 nucleotides read TGTGCCACCAGCAGAGATAAGACAGGGGGCGAAGCTTTCTTT.